Listed here are 3 T cell receptor beta chains from one sample, sequenced in a study of T cell responses to AZD1222 COVID-19 vaccine. Data came from immunoSEQ multiplex PCR; TCRdb stores just in-frame clones and leaves some out. The table has some 120,000 clones, around nine tenths seen once. The specimen was peripheral blood, collected on day 0 of AZD1222 vaccination. These receptors were obtained from an adult in good health.

The rearrangement uses TRBV7-6 and TRBJ2-5; 8 bases match TRBD2. The V segment lost 2 bases and the J segment 7 bases; nucleotides outside the gene matches: 15. Per germline, CDR1 SGHVS and CDR2 FNYEAQ. CDR3 length equals 17 residues. The CDR3 here is CASSLSGTSGGFVTQYF. The CDR3 DNA reads TGTGCCAGCAGCTTAAGTGGAACGTCGGGGGGGTTTGTGACCCAGTACTTC.

J is TRBJ2-1 and V is TRBV6-5, with TRBD2 matching over 10 bases. The germline V gene encodes CDR1 MNHEY and CDR2 SVGAGI. V lost 6 bases to trimming and J lost 9 bases; unmatched junction nucleotides: 11. CDR3 size: 15 residues. This chain's CDR3 is CASRKREGFSIEQFF. CDR3 DNA: TGTGCCAGCAGGAAGCGGGAGGGGTTCAGTATTGAGCAGTTCTTC.

The V gene is TRBV28, the J gene TRBJ2-7, with D tentatively TRBD1 (5 bases). There are 11 residues in the CDR3. The ends were cut back, 6 bases at V and 12 bases at J, with 15 bases in the middle. CDR1 and CDR2 from the germline V gene are MDHEN and SYDVKM. The CDR3 region has the DNA TGTGCCAGCAGCTTCTTGGACAATTGGTACTTC. Its translation: CASSFLDNWYF.